The sequence of this TCR beta chain was determined in a study of blood T cell repertoires in COVID-19. Study summary: Some COVID-19 samples were acute and others convalescent; all came from the United States, Italy and Spain.

This CDR3 contains 16 residues. Per germline, CDR1 MDHEN and CDR2 SYDVKM. Trimming stripped 6 bases from V and 0 bases from J, with 18 bases between. Data came from immunoSEQ multiplex PCR; TCRdb stores just in-frame clones and leaves some out. The data contain 130,000 to 150,000 clones, roughly 86% of them singletons. The source is a human donor with acute or convalescent COVID-19. The donor label of this sample is uncertain. The J gene is TRBJ2-7, the V gene TRBV28, with a weak D call TRBD1 (5 bases). Sequenced sample: peripheral blood. CDR3 sequence: CASSQIDSQSSYEQYF. The CDR3, as DNA: TGTGCCAGCAGCCAGATCGACAGTCAGAGCTCCTACGAGCAGTACTTC.